The clone carrying this T cell receptor beta chain was seen many times. As yet, its antigen is unknown. TCRdb independently ran MiXCR on the 5' RACE reads; one entry per CDR3 protein. The table includes around 71,000 distinct CDR3 sequences, roughly 15% detected once. This sample stems from a study of neurological immune-mediated disorders. Deletions cut 2 bases from V and 2 bases from J, with 10 bases between. The length of the CDR3 is 14 residues. Germline loops: CDR1 MDHEN, CDR2 SYDVKM. Noted time point: longitudinal time-point 1 (baseline). Where libraries were unsorted, they were derived from 2 million PBMCs stored at -80 degrees C. General study points: HTLV-1-associated myelopathy had the most TCR clonal expansion, and multiple sclerosis had the least, less than healthy controls.

The chain combines TRBV28 with TRBJ2-7; D remains ambiguous. The sample consisted of PBMCs. The source is a female donor with HTLV-1-associated myelopathy (HAM/TSP). As DNA, the CDR3 is TGTGCCAGCAGTTTAGAAGGAGTTGCCTACGAGCAGTACTTC. Its translation is CASSLEGVAYEQYF.